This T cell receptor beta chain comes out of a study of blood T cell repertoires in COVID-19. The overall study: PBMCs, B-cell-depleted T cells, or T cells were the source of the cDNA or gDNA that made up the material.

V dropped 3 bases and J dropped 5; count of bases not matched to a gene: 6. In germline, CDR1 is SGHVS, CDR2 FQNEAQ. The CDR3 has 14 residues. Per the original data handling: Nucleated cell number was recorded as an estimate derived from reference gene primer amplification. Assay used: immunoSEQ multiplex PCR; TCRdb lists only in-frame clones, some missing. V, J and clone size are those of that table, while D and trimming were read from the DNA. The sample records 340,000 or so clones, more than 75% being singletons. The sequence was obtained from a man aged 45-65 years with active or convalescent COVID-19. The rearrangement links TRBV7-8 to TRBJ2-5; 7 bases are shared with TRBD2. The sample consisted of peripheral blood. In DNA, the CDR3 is TGTGCCAGCAGCTTGGGGGGGGGTCTTGAGACCCAGTACTTC. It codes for CASSLGGGLETQYF.